A single sample is the source of the 19 T cell receptor beta chains below, sequenced in a study of OX40 agonist ivuxolimab in advanced cancers. TCRdb's copy holds only in-frame clones and misses some; the assay was immunoSEQ multiplex PCR. The table shows around 61,000 clones, with more than 75% occurring only once. The material sequenced was CD4+ or CD8+ T cells sorted from blood, taken in a trial of the OX40 agonist ivuxolimab. These receptors all come from an adult with an advanced solid tumor such as melanoma, head and neck, liver or kidney cancer.

The rearrangement links TRBV19 to TRBJ2-5, with a tentative D call TRBD2 (5 bases). The J call may be in error: the DNA end matches TRBJ2-7 better. This CDR3 comprises 12 residues. The V gene's germline CDR1 is LNHDA and CDR2 SQIVND (reference sequence). The CDR3 sequence is CASSPEAYEQYF. Written as DNA, the CDR3 is TGTGCCAGCAGCCCGGAGGCCTACGAGCAGTACTTC.

This sequence joins TRBV4-3 and TRBJ1-2; 7 nucleotides align to TRBD1. The germline CDR1 and CDR2 sequences are LGHNA and YSLEER. The CDR3 has 14 residues. J gave up 7 bases and V 3 bases, and 8 bases lay outside the gene matches. CDR3 region: CASSQMTGWSGYTF. CDR3 coding DNA: TGCGCCAGCAGCCAGATGACAGGGTGGTCTGGCTACACCTTC.

The rearrangement joins TRBV4-1 to TRBJ2-1, with 7 bases lining up with TRBD1. This CDR3 has 16 amino acids. After removal of 5 bases from V and 4 bases from J, the junction contained 11 bases not matched to a gene. CDR1 is MGHRA and CDR2 is YSYEKL in the germline V gene. The CDR3 sequence is CASSTTQGRRYNEQFF. For the CDR3, the DNA is TGCGCCAGCAGCACCACACAGGGGCGTAGGTACAATGAGCAGTTCTTC.

The rearrangement uses TRBV27 and TRBJ1-4; the D is unclear. The germline gives CDR1 MNHEY, CDR2 SMNVEV (reference sequence). The CDR3 is made up of 14 amino acids. With 3 bases removed from V and 3 bases from J, the gap between germline ends came to 8 bases. The CDR3 DNA follows: TGTGCCAGCAGTTTGGGTGAATCTAATGAAAAACTGTTTTTT. Amino acids: CASSLGESNEKLFF.

This clone was recorded once. The chain is built from TRBV6-5 and TRBJ2-2; 8 bases fit TRBD2. Germline V CDR1 and CDR2: MNHEY, SVGAGI. After removal of 3 bases from V and 4 bases from J, the junction contained 4 bases not matched to a gene. This CDR3 has 15 amino acids. The CDR3 reads CASSYRGGLTGELFF. The CDR3 DNA is TGTGCCAGCAGTTATCGCGGGGGGCTCACCGGGGAGCTGTTTTTT.

The chain links TRBV19 to TRBJ2-5; 9 bases are shared with TRBD2. Germline assignment: CDR1 LNHDA and CDR2 SQIVND (reference sequence). The CDR3 contains 13 residues. J lost 5 bases, V lost 8 bases, and 6 bases had no gene match. The CDR3 coding sequence is TGTGCCAGTGGCGGGGGGGCCGGGGAGACCCAGTACTTC. It codes for CASGGGAGETQYF.

The chain couples TRBV11-2 to TRBJ2-1, with 10 bases matching TRBD1. The length of the CDR3 is 17 residues. V lost 3 bases and J lost 8; bases outside the gene matches: 13. The V gene's germline CDR1 is SGHAT and CDR2 FQNNGV. CDR3 nucleotide sequence: TGTGCCAGCAGCTTTAGGGGGACAGGGGTTTCCTCGGATGAGCAGTTCTTC. Encoded protein: CASSFRGTGVSSDEQFF.

V and J are TRBV10-3 and TRBJ1-2, with 7 bases that match TRBD1. The CDR3 sequence is 14 residues long. Per germline, CDR1 ENHRY and CDR2 SYGVKD. Unmatched junction bases numbered 5, after V lost 6 bases and J lost 1 base. The CDR3 DNA reads TGTGCCATCAGGCAGGGGGGTAGTAACTATGGCTACACCTTC. The encoded protein is CAIRQGGSNYGYTF.

CDR3 DNA sequence: TGTGCCAGCTCGACTAGCGGGGCGGGGTCGGGGCAGTTCTTC. Protein product: CASSTSGAGSGQFF. This chain joins TRBV7-3 and TRBJ2-1; the match to TRBD2 covers 11 bases. V trimming: 8 bases; J trimming: 12 bases; junction bases outside the gene matches: 12. Germline V gene sequence: CDR1 SGHTA, CDR2 FQGTGA. The length of the CDR3 is 14 residues.

The gene calls are TRBV5-4 and TRBJ1-2, with no clear D. Germline V CDR1 and CDR2: SGHNT, YYREEE (reference sequence). The CDR3 is 15 residues long. Trimming shortened V by 0 bases and J by 0 bases, and 9 bases separated the two germline ends. The CDR3 nucleotides are TGTGCCAGCAGCTTGGCCGGCGGCTCTAACTATGGCTACACCTTC. It is translated as CASSLAGGSNYGYTF.

The chain employs TRBV11-3 and TRBJ2-5; TRBD1 matches 7 bases. The CDR3 length is 14 residues. CDR1 SGHNT and CDR2 YENEEA come from the germline V gene. Unmatched junction bases numbered 6, after V lost 3 bases and J lost 5 bases. Here the CDR3 reads CASSLSPRGETQYF. The CDR3 region has the DNA TGTGCCAGCAGCTTGTCCCCCAGGGGGGAGACCCAGTACTTC.

V is TRBV7-9 and J is TRBJ1-1; 7 positions agree with TRBD1. V trimming: 5 bases; J trimming: 1 base; junction bases outside the gene matches: 4. The CDR3 length is 14 residues. From germline, CDR1 is SEHNR and CDR2 FQNEAQ (reference sequence). The CDR3 protein is CASSPTGWNTEAFF. Here the CDR3 DNA reads TGTGCCAGCAGCCCGACAGGGTGGAACACTGAAGCTTTCTTT.

This chain connects TRBV4-3 to TRBJ1-4; perhaps TRBD1 as D (5 bases). Germline assignment: CDR1 LGHNA and CDR2 YSLEER. V shed 4 bases and J shed 7 bases, with 16 bases lying between them. The length of the CDR3 is 15 residues. The CDR3 nucleotides are TGCGCCAGCAGCCGAGAGCAGGGAGATGGTGAAAAACTGTTTTTT. Its protein product is CASSREQGDGEKLFF.

This rearrangement joins TRBV5-5 to TRBJ2-2; 14 bases align to TRBD2. Germline values: CDR1 SGHKS, CDR2 YYEKEE (reference sequence). The CDR3 is 20 residues long. J gave up 7 bases and V 6 bases, and 20 bases lay outside the gene matches. For the CDR3, the DNA is TGTGCCAGCACTCCCGAGGACAGGCACGGGACTAGCGGGAGTATCGGGGAGCTGTTTTTT. Protein product: CASTPEDRHGTSGSIGELFF.

The count of this clone is one. V and J are TRBV30 and TRBJ1-2, with D uncertain. CDR3 size: 16 residues. Per the germline V gene, CDR1 is GTSNPN and CDR2 is SVGIG (reference sequence). Trimming took 4 bases from V and 1 from J, leaving 19 bases between them. For the CDR3, the DNA is TGTGCCTGGAAACAAGACGGGATGTTGAGTAACTATGGCTACACCTTC. It translates to CAWKQDGMLSNYGYTF.

The chain has TRBV4-3 and TRBJ2-7; D not resolved. Germline CDR1 and CDR2: LGHNA and YSLEER. CDR3 length: 14 residues. Deletions cut 0 bases from V and 2 bases from J, with 8 bases between. The DNA for the CDR3 is TGCGCCAGCAGCCAAGATCGACGGGCCTACGAGCAGTACTTC. Translating it yields CASSQDRRAYEQYF.

The chain couples TRBV18 to TRBJ2-7; 7 nucleotides match TRBD1. The CDR3 length is 13 residues. Per germline, CDR1 KGHSH and CDR2 LQKENI. Trimming at V came to 2 bases and at J to 6 bases, leaving 4 bases not matched to a gene. For the CDR3, the DNA is TGTGCCAGCTCACCAGTAGGGGGCGGCGAGCAGTACTTC. Residues: CASSPVGGGEQYF. Drawing the rest from reference TRBV18 and TRBJ2-7, the complete variable domain is NAGVMQNPRHLVRRRGQEARLRCSPMKGHSHVYWYRQLPEEGLKFMVYLQKENIIDESGMPKERFSAEFPKEGPSILRIQQVVRGDSAAYFCASSPVGGGEQYFGPGTRLTVT.

The rearrangement links TRBV19 to TRBJ1-1; D is uncertain. In germline, CDR1 is LNHDA, CDR2 SQIVND (reference sequence). The ends were cut back, 7 bases at V and 1 base at J, with 10 bases in the middle. This CDR3 has 13 amino acids. CDR3 loop: CASKFRENTEAFF. The CDR3 bases are TGTGCCAGTAAATTTAGAGAGAACACTGAAGCTTTCTTT. The full variable domain, with the rest looked up from reference TRBV19 and TRBJ1-1, is DGGITQSPKYLFRKEGQNVTLSCEQNLNHDAMYWYRQDPGQGLRLIYYSQIVNDFQKGDIAEGYSVSREKKESFPLTVTSAQKNPTAFYLCASKFRENTEAFFGQGTRLTVV.

V gene TRBV15 combines with J gene TRBJ2-6; 11 nucleotides match TRBD1. Looked up from germline, CDR1 is LNHNV and CDR2 is YYDKDF (reference sequence). The CDR3 is 17 amino acids. V was clipped by 3 bases and J by 0 bases; unmatched bases: 1. DNA of the CDR3: TGTGCCACCAGCAGGGGGACAGGGGGCTCTGGGGCCAACGTCCTGACTTTC. This translates into CATSRGTGGSGANVLTF.